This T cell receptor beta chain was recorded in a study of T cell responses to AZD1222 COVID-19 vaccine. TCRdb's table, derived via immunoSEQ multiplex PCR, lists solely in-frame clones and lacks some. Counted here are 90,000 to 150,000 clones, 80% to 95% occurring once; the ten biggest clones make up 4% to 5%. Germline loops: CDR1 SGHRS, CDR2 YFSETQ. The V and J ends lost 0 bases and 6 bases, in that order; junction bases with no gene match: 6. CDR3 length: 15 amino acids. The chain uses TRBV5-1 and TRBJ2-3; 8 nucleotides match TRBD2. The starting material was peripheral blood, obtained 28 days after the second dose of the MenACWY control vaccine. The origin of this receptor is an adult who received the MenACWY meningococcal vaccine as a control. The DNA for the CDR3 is TGCGCCAGCAGCTTGGGGAGCGGGAGAAGCGATACGCAGTATTTT. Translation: CASSLGSGRSDTQYF.